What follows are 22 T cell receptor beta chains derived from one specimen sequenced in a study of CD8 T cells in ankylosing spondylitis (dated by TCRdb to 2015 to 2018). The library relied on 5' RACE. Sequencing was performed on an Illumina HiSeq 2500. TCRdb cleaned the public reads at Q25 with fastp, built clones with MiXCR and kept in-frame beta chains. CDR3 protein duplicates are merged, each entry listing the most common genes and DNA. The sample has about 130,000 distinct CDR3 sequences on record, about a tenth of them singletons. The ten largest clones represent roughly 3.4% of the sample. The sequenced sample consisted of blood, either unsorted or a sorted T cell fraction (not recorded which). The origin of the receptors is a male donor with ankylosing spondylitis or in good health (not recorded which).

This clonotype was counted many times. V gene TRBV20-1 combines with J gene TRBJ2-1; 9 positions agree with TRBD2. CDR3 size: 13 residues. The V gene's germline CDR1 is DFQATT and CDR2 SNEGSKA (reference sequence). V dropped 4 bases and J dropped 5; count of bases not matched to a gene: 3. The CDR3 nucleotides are TGCAGTGCTAAAGGACTAGCGCACAATGAGCAGTTCTTC. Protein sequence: CSAKGLAHNEQFF.

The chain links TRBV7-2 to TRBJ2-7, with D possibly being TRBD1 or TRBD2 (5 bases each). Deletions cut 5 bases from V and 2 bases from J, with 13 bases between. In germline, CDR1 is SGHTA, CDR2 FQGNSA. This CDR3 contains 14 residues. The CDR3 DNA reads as TGTGCCAGCAGCCCCGGGGCAGTCGCCTACGAGCAGTACTTC. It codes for CASSPGAVAYEQYF. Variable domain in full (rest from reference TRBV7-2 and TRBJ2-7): GAGVSQSPSNKVTEKGKDVELRCDPISGHTALYWYRQSLGQGLEFLIYFQGNSAPDKSGLPSDRFSAERTGGSVSTLTIQRTQQEDSAVYLCASSPGAVAYEQYFGPGTRLTVT.

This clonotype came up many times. CDR3 sequence reads: CASSWDLGPVGGNEQFF. The CDR3 DNA reads as TGTGCCAGCAGTTGGGACCTGGGACCTGTAGGAGGGAATGAGCAGTTCTTC. This chain joins TRBV12-3 or TRBV12-4 and TRBJ2-1, with a weak D call TRBD2 (6 bases). With 4 bases removed from V and 7 bases from J, the gap between germline ends came to 23 bases. This CDR3 has 17 amino acids.

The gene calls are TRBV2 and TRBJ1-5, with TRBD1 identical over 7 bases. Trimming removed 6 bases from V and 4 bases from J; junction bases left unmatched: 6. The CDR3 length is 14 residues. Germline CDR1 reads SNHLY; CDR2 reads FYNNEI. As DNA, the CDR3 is TGTGCCAGCAGCGGGACAGTCTTTAATCAGCCCCAGCATTTT. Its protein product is CASSGTVFNQPQHF.

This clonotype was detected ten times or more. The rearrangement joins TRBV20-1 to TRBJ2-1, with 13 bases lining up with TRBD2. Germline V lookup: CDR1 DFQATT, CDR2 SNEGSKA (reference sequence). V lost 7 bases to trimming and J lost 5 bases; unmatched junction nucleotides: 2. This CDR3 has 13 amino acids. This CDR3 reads CSEGLAGDNEQFF. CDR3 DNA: TGCAGTGAAGGACTAGCGGGAGACAATGAGCAGTTCTTC.

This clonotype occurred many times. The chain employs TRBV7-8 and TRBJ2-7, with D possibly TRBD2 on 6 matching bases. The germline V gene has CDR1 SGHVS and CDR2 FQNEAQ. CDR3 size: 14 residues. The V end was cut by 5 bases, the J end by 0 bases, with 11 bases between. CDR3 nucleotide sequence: TGTGCCAGCAGCCGTGGGACTGCCTCCTACGAGCAGTACTTC. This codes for CASSRGTASYEQYF.

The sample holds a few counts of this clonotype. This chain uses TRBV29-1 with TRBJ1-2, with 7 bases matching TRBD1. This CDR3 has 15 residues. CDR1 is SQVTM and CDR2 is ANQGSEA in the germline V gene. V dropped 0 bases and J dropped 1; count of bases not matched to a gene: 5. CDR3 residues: CSVEDGAGGNYGYTF. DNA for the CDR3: TGCAGCGTTGAAGATGGGGCAGGGGGTAACTATGGCTACACCTTC.

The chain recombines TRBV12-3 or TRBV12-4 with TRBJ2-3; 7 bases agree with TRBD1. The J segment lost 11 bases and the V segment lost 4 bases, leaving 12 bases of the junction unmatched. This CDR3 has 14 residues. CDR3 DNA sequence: TGTGCCAGCAGTTCAGACAGGGAGTCCAGGAGGCAGTATTTT. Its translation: CASSSDRESRRQYF.

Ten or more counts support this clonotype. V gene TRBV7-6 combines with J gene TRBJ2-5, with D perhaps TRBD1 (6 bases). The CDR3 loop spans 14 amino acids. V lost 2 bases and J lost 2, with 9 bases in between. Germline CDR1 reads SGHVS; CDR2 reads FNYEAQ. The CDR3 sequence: CASSLSGQQETQYF. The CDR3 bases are TGTGCCAGCAGCTTATCAGGACAGCAAGAGACCCAGTACTTC.

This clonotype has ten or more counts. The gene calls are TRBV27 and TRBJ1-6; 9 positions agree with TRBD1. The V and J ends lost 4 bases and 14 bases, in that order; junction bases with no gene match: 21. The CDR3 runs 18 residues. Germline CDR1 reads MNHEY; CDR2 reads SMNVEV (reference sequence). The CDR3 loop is CASSSWTGVRFAPRTLHF. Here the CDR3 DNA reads TGTGCCAGCAGTTCGTGGACAGGGGTTCGTTTCGCACCACGCACCCTCCACTTT.

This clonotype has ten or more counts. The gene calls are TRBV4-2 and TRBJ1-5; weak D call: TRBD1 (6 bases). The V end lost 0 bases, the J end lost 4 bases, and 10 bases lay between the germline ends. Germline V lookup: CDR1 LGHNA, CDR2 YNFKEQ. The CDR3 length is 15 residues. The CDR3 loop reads CASSQDHTGNQPQHF. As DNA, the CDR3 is TGTGCCAGCAGCCAAGATCATACAGGGAATCAGCCCCAGCATTTT.

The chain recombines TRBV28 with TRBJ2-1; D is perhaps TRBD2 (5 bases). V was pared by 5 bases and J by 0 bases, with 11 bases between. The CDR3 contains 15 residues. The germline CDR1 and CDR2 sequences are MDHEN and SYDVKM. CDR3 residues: CASSPPSSSYNEQFF. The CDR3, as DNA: TGTGCCAGCAGTCCTCCTAGCAGCTCCTACAATGAGCAGTTCTTC.

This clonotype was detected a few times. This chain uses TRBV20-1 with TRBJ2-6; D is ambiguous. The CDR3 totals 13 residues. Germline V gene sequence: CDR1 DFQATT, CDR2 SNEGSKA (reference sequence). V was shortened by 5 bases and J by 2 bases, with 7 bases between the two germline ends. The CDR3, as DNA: TGCAGTGCTTGGGGTACTGGGGCCAACGTCCTGACTTTC. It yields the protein CSAWGTGANVLTF.

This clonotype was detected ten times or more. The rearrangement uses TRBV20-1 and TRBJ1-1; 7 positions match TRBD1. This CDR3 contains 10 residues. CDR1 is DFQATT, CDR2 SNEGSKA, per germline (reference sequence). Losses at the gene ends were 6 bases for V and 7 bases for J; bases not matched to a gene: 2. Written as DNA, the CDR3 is TGCAGTGCCCGGACAGGTGAAGCTTTCTTT. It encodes CSARTGEAFF.

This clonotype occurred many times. The CDR3 DNA is TGTGCCAGCAGCGTAGGTGGACAGGGTGACGAGCAGTACTTC. Translated: CASSVGGQGDEQYF. The V call is TRBV9, the J call TRBJ2-7, with 8 bases fitting TRBD1. Germline lookup yields CDR1 SGDLS and CDR2 YYNGEE. The CDR3 runs to 14 residues. Losses at the gene ends were 0 bases for V and 5 bases for J; bases not matched to a gene: 4.

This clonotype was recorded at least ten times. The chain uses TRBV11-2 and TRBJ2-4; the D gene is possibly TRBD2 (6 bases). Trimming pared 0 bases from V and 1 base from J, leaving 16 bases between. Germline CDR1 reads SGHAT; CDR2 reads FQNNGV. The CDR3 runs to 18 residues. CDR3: CASSLDAGGAIAKNIQYF. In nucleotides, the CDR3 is TGTGCCAGCAGCTTAGATGCGGGCGGGGCGATTGCCAAAAACATTCAGTACTTC.

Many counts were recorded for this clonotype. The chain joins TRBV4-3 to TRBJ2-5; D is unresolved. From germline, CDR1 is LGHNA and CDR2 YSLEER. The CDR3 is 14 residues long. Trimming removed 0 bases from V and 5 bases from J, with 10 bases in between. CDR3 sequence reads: CASSQEFTAETQYF. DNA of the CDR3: TGCGCCAGCAGCCAAGAGTTCACCGCGGAGACCCAGTACTTC.

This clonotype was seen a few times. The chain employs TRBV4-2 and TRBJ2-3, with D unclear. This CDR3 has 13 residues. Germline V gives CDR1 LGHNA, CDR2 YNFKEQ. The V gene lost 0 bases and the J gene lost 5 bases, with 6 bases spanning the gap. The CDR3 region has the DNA TGTGCCAGCAGCCAAGATCCAGGAGATACGCAGTATTTT. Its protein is CASSQDPGDTQYF.

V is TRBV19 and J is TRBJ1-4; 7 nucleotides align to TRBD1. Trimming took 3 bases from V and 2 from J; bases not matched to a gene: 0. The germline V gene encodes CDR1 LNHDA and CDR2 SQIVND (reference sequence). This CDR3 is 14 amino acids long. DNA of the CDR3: TGTGCCAGTAGTATGGGACAGACTAATGAAAAACTGTTTTTT. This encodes CASSMGQTNEKLFF. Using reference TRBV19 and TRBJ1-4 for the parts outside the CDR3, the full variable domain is DGGITQSPKYLFRKEGQNVTLSCEQNLNHDAMYWYRQDPGQGLRLIYYSQIVNDFQKGDIAEGYSVSREKKESFPLTVTSAQKNPTAFYLCASSMGQTNEKLFFGSGTQLSVL.

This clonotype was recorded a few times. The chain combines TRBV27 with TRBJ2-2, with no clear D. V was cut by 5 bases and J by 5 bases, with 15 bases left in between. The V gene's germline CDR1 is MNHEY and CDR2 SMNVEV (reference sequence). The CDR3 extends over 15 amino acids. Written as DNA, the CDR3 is TGTGCCAGCAGTCTTTTCGTCTCCGGGACCGGGGAGCTGTTTTTT. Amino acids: CASSLFVSGTGELFF.

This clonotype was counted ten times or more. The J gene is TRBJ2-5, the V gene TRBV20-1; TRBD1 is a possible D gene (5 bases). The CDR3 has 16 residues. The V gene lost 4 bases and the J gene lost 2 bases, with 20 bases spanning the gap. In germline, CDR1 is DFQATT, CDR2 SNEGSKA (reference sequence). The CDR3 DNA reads TGCAGTGCTATGGACACTCAACAACCAATACAAGAGACCCAGTACTTC. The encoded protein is CSAMDTQQPIQETQYF.

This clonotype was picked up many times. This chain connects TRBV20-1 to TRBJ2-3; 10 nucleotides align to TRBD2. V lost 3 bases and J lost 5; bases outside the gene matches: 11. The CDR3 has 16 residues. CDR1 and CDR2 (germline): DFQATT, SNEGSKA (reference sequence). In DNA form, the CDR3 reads TGCAGTGCTAGTCATTCTAGCGGGAGAGAGAAAGATACGCAGTATTTT. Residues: CSASHSSGREKDTQYF.